The T cell receptor beta chain under discussion was sequenced for a study of blood T cell repertoires in COVID-19. The method was immunoSEQ multiplex PCR; TCRdb's version includes in-frame clones alone and lacks a portion of them. Among some 250,000 clones listed, roughly 80% were seen once. Germline V gene data show CDR1 as SGHTA and CDR2 as FQGNSA. This CDR3 is 13 amino acids long. V was shortened by 0 bases and J by 8 bases, with 10 bases between the two germline ends. This chain links TRBV7-2 with TRBJ1-1; possibly TRBD1 for D (5 bases). The clonotype was recovered from a woman of 80 years or more with acute or convalescent COVID-19. Input material: peripheral blood. The CDR3, as DNA: TGTGCCAGCAGCTTAGCCAGGGAGGGAGAAGCTTTCTTT. Amino acids: CASSLAREGEAFF.